This is a list of T cell receptor beta chains from one sample in a study of blood T cell repertoires in COVID-19. Only in-frame clones appear in the TCRdb table, and some are missing; sequencing was by immunoSEQ multiplex PCR. This table holds about 140,000 clones, 80% to 85% found once. The material sequenced was peripheral blood. Every receptor here comes from a human donor in a cohort sampled during active COVID-19. CDR3s include the opening cysteine and the closing phenylalanine or tryptophan. A D gene is named only where the DNA matches it firmly. Expanded clones get a size class; other rows say once, few or many, or leave the size out.

>.|.|TRBJ1-1|TRBV6-2/TRBV6-3
TGTGCCAGCAGTTATAACGGAGCTTACACTGAAGCTTTCTTT
CASSYNGAYTEAFF
>TRBD1|.|TRBJ1-5|TRBV5-6
TGTGCCAGCAGCTTGGGTGGGACAGGGAGTCAGCCCCAGCATTTT
CASSLGGTGSQPQHF
>TRBD1|few|TRBJ1-5|TRBV12-5
TGTGCTACCGCAGGGGGCGGCAATCAGCCCCAGCATTTT
CATAGGGNQPQHF
>TRBD1|.|TRBJ2-1|TRBV6-6
TGTGCCAGCAGTCAATGGGACAGGGGCTCTGGTGAGCAGTTCTTC
CASSQWDRGSGEQFF
>.|few|TRBJ1-5|TRBV5-8
TGTGCCAGCAGCCGGGGACATTGGGATCAGCCCCAGCATTTT
CASSRGHWDQPQHF
>.|.|TRBJ1-1|TRBV12-3/TRBV12-4
TGTGCCAGCAGTCCTATTATGGACACTGAAGCTTTCTTT
CASSPIMDTEAFF
>.|.|TRBJ2-1|TRBV7-9
TGTGCCAGCAGCCTTCAGGCGGGTTCCTACAATGAGCAGTTCTTC
CASSLQAGSYNEQFF
>.|few|TRBJ1-2|TRBV19
TGTGCCAGTAGGGGCAGGGGTGACTATGGCTACACCTTC
CASRGRGDYGYTF
>.|.|TRBJ1-2|TRBV20-1
TGCAGTGCTATGGGCCCCGGTGGCTACACCTTC
CSAMGPGGYTF
>TRBD1|.|TRBJ2-5|TRBV7-2
TGTGCCAGCAGGCTTACAGGGGATGGTGAGGAGACCCAGTACTTC
CASRLTGDGEETQYF
>.|.|TRBJ1-2|TRBV12-2
TGTGCAAGTCGGTTACAGGGGGCGTACTATGGCTACACCTTC
CASRLQGAYYGYTF
>TRBD1|.|TRBJ2-2|TRBV9
TGTGCCAGCAGCGTACTGGGACAGGTACACACCGGGGAGCTGTTTTTT
CASSVLGQVHTGELFF
>.|.|TRBJ2-1|TRBV5-6
TGTGCCAGCAGCTTGGATTTACAGACAGCGATACACAATGAGCAGTTCTTC
CASSLDLQTAIHNEQFF
>TRBD2|.|TRBJ2-1|TRBV7-9
TGTGCCAGCAGCTTAGCCCCCTTACGGCTAGCGGGGAACAATGAGCAGTTCTTC
CASSLAPLRLAGNNEQFF
>.|few|TRBJ1-5|TRBV19
TGTGCCAGTGAGGAGGTAATGGGGTACGGCCCCCAGCATTTT
CASEEVMGYGPQHF
>TRBD1|.|TRBJ1-2|TRBV3-1/TRBV3-2
TGTGCCAGCAGCCAACAGGGGGCGTTACAGGGCTACACCTTC
CASSQQGALQGYTF
>TRBD2|.|TRBJ2-5|TRBV2
TGTGCCAGCAGGCCACGACTAGCGGGGGAAGAGACCCAGTACTTC
CASRPRLAGEETQYF
>.|.|TRBJ1-2|TRBV28
TGTGCCAGCAGTTTACGGGGTTCCGATGGCTACACCTTC
CASSLRGSDGYTF
>.|once|TRBJ2-6|TRBV7-3
TGTGCCAGCAGCTTAGGGGCATCTGGGGCCAACGTCCTGACTTTC
CASSLGASGANVLTF
>.|few|TRBJ1-5|TRBV5-1
TGCGCCAGCAGCCCGGGACATAGCAATCAGCCCCAGCATTTT
CASSPGHSNQPQHF
>.|.|TRBJ1-5|TRBV7-2
TGTGCCAGCAGCTTAGAAGGGGGCAATCAGCCCCAGCATTTT
CASSLEGGNQPQHF
>TRBD1|.|TRBJ1-1|TRBV11-2
TGTGCCAGCAGCTTATATGGTCGGGGACAGGGGGATGAAGCTTTCTTT
CASSLYGRGQGDEAFF
>.|.|TRBJ2-6|TRBV21-1
TGTGCCAGCAGTAATAACCCACGGAGCTCTGGGGCCAACGTCCTGACTTTC
CASSNNPRSSGANVLTF
>.|.|TRBJ1-1|TRBV30
TGTGCCTGGAGGCCCCCGGGGGTCGGGCGGACTGAAGCTTTCTTT
CAWRPPGVGRTEAFF
>.|.|TRBJ1-1|TRBV7-9
TGTGCCAGCAGCTTAGCTGGCGGTGCTGAAGCTTTCTTT
CASSLAGGAEAFF
>.|.|TRBJ1-5|TRBV27
TGTGCCAGCAGTCCTCTGTTGACGGGGGGCAATCAGCCCCAGCATTTT
CASSPLLTGGNQPQHF
>.|.|TRBJ2-7|TRBV25-1
TGTGCCAGCAGTGAAATGGGAAAGGGGCTCTCCTACGAGCAGTACTTC
CASSEMGKGLSYEQYF
>.|.|TRBJ1-5|TRBV4-1
TGCGCCAGCAGCCAATACGAGGGCAGCAATCAGCCCCAGCATTTT
CASSQYEGSNQPQHF
>.|.|TRBJ1-3|TRBV7-9
TGTGCCAGCAGCTTAGCGGGGGCTTCTGGAAACACCATATATTTT
CASSLAGASGNTIYF
>.|.|TRBJ1-5|TRBV6-5
TGTGCCAGCGAAATTAGGGGGGGGAATCAGCCCCAGCATTTT
CASEIRGGNQPQHF
>.|.|TRBJ2-7|TRBV4-2
TGTGCCAGCAGCCGCATCGGCTACGAGCAGTACTTC
CASSRIGYEQYF
>.|.|TRBJ1-3|TRBV7-3
TGTGCCAGCAGCTCGGGGTCCGGAAACACCATATATTTT
CASSSGSGNTIYF
>TRBD1|.|TRBJ1-2|TRBV11-2
TGTGCCAGCAGCCTTGGACAGGGGGCCGGCTATGGCTACACCTTC
CASSLGQGAGYGYTF
>TRBD1|.|TRBJ1-3|TRBV2
TGTGCCAGCAGGGGACAGAGACCGGGAAACACCATATATTTT
CASRGQRPGNTIYF
>.|.|TRBJ2-3|TRBV11-3
TGTGCCAGCAGCTTAGCGGGGGTGTGCACAGATACGCAGTATTTT
CASSLAGVCTDTQYF
>TRBD1|once|TRBJ1-2|TRBV14
TGTGCCAGCAGCCAACCTGGGACAGGGGCCTATGGCTACACCTTC
CASSQPGTGAYGYTF
>TRBD1|.|TRBJ2-2|TRBV6-5
TGTGCCAGCAGAGGGGGACAGGGGCTCCGGGAGCTGTTTTTT
CASRGGQGLRELFF
>TRBD1|.|TRBJ1-1|TRBV10-3
TGTGCCATCAGTACGACAGGGGGGAACACTGAAGCTTTCTTT
CAISTTGGNTEAFF
>TRBD1|once|TRBJ2-1|TRBV11-2
TGTGCCAGCAGCTGGGCGACAGGGCGGGATGAGCAGTTCTTC
CASSWATGRDEQFF
>.|once|TRBJ1-1|TRBV29-1
TGCAGCGGGAACAGTGCTGGGAACACTGAAGCTTTCTTT
CSGNSAGNTEAFF